The clone carrying this T cell receptor (beta chain) appeared a single time. The source of the sample is a study of technical replicates of blood from several donors. The protocol was immunoSEQ multiplex PCR, while the TCRdb copy is restricted to in-frame clones and leaves out a portion. The sample contains 83,000 or so clones, more than 80% of which appear only once. Trimming left V 1 base short and J 0 bases short, with 8 bases between. Germline CDR1 reads SGDLS; CDR2 reads YYNGEE. The CDR3 totals 14 residues. Sequenced: T cells isolated from PBMCs. This chain uses TRBV9 with TRBJ2-7; D gene unclear. This TCR was recovered from a human donor in good health. The CDR3 region has the DNA TGTGCCAGCAGCGTAACAGAAAACTCCTACGAGCAGTACTTC. Protein sequence: CASSVTENSYEQYF.